A selection of T cell receptor beta chains follows, all from one sample in a study of blood T cells in healthy people across ages. TCRdb called the 5' RACE reads again in MiXCR, with one record for every CDR3 protein. The repertoire consists of 650,000 to 900,000 distinct CDR3 sequences, with under 80% occurring once and the leading ten covering about a quarter. The material sequenced was blood. These receptors all come from a young man in good health. The CDR3 runs from the conserved cysteine through the conserved F or W. A D gene is named only where the DNA matches it firmly. Clone sizes are given selectively: once, few, many, or a class where the clone is expanded.

TRBJ2-4,TRBV2,once,TRBD1,TGTGCCAGCACCCGACGGCCACAGGGGGCGAGTGAGCAGTACTTC,CASTRRPQGASEQYF
TRBJ1-2,TRBV24-1,.,.,TGTGCCACCAGTGATTCCGAATTCTATGGCTACACCTTC,CATSDSEFYGYTF
TRBJ2-1,TRBV29-1,.,TRBD2,TGCAGCGAAGAAAGACTAGCGGGGGGGAATGAGCAGTTCTTC,CSEERLAGGNEQFF
TRBJ2-4,TRBV7-9,.,.,TGTGCCAGCAGCTTAGGGACAGAAAAAAACATTCAGTACTTC,CASSLGTEKNIQYF
TRBJ2-1,TRBV11-1,.,.,TGTGCCAGCAGCCAGACCGTGCAGCAGTTCTTC,CASSQTVQQFF
TRBJ1-2,TRBV15,.,.,TGTGCCACCAGCTCCCTTGTCGGAGGGGCCGGAGGCTACACCTTC,CATSSLVGGAGGYTF
TRBJ2-1,TRBV6-2/TRBV6-3,.,.,TGTGCCAGCAGTGACTCTCACGTCGATGAGCAGTTCTTC,CASSDSHVDEQFF
TRBJ1-4,TRBV15,.,.,TGTGCCACCAGCAGAGCGGGCAGGGGCGATGAAAAACTGTTTTTT,CATSRAGRGDEKLFF
TRBJ2-5,TRBV7-2,.,.,TGTGCCAGCAGCTTTTTCGGGGCACTAGAGACCCAGTACTTC,CASSFFGALETQYF
TRBJ1-6,TRBV4-3,.,.,TGCGCCAGCAGCCAAGATACGCGGAATTCACCCCTCCACTTT,CASSQDTRNSPLHF
TRBJ2-3,TRBV27,few,TRBD1,TGTGCCAGCAGTTCACGGACAGGGGGCACAGATACGCAGTATTTT,CASSSRTGGTDTQYF
TRBJ2-4,TRBV28,.,.,TGTGCCAGCAGTTTGGGTCCCCAATCTGCCCTAGCCAAAAACATTCAGTACTTC,CASSLGPQSALAKNIQYF
TRBJ2-7,TRBV9,.,TRBD1,TGTGCCAGCAGCGCCGAGGGACAGGGTTTCTACGAGCAGTACTTC,CASSAEGQGFYEQYF
TRBJ2-7,TRBV10-3,once,TRBD2,TGTGCCATCGGTGACCCCCAGCGGGGGTCCTACGAGCAGTACTTC,CAIGDPQRGSYEQYF
TRBJ2-5,TRBV14,.,TRBD1,TGTGCCAGCAGCCAAGAAGACAGGGATTTCCAAGAGACCCGGTACTTC,CASSQEDRDFQETRYF
TRBJ2-7,TRBV29-1,few,.,TGCAGCGTTAGCGGCGGAGGGTCCTACGAGCAGTACTTC,CSVSGGGSYEQYF
TRBJ1-2,TRBV20-1,.,.,TGCAGTGCTATCGAGGACGGCTACACCTTC,CSAIEDGYTF
TRBJ1-2,TRBV7-9,few,TRBD1,TGTGCCAGCAGCTCACCGGGACAGGGGCATGGCTACACCTTC,CASSSPGQGHGYTF
TRBJ2-1,TRBV5-1,few,TRBD2,TGCGCCAGCAACAGCCGTAGCGGGGGGTACTACAATGAGCAGTTCTTC,CASNSRSGGYYNEQFF
TRBJ1-6,TRBV28,.,.,TGTGCCAGCAGTTTAGACTTGGGTTCACCCCTCCACTTT,CASSLDLGSPLHF
TRBJ2-2,TRBV27,.,.,TGTGCCAGCAGTGAGGTCGTCCCCGGGGAGCTGTTTTTT,CASSEVVPGELFF
TRBJ2-5,TRBV7-3,.,.,TGTGCCAGCAGCCACCCGGGGCTCGAAGCCCAGTACTTC,CASSHPGLEAQYF
TRBJ2-1,TRBV4-2,few,.,TGTGCCAGCAGCCAAGATGGAGAAATCCGTGAGCAGTTCTTC,CASSQDGEIREQFF
TRBJ2-1,TRBV2,.,TRBD1,TGTGCCAGCAGTGTGCGGGTGGGACAGGGGGCGAATGAGCAGTTCTTC,CASSVRVGQGANEQFF
TRBJ2-7,TRBV11-2,.,TRBD1,TGTGCCGCCAGGAGTAGGGACAGGGGTCACCACGAGCAGTACTTC,CAARSRDRGHHEQYF
TRBJ1-2,TRBV21-1,.,.,TGTGCCGGCAGCAAATACAGGGATGGCTACACCTTC,CAGSKYRDGYTF
TRBJ2-3,TRBV6-1,.,TRBD2,TGTGCCAGCCTTCTCGGAGAGTGGCGGGGGGTTAGCACAGATACGCAGTATTTT,CASLLGEWRGVSTDTQYF
TRBJ2-2,TRBV12-3/TRBV12-4,.,.,TGTGCCAGCAGAACTCGGACCGGGGAGCTGTTTTTT,CASRTRTGELFF
TRBJ2-5,TRBV28,.,.,TGTGCCAGCAGAACTCCACACGAAAACAAAGAGACCCAGTACTTC,CASRTPHENKETQYF
TRBJ2-7,TRBV4-3,few,.,TGCGCCAGCAGCCAAAAAGTCTATTACGAGCAGTACTTC,CASSQKVYYEQYF
TRBJ1-1,TRBV5-1,.,.,TGCGCCAGCTCCCGGAGTACATCTTTGAACACTGAAGCTTTCTTT,CASSRSTSLNTEAFF
TRBJ2-7,TRBV28,many,.,TGTGCCAGCACCCCGGAGGGGTGGGGATCTTGGGAGCAGTACTTC,CASTPEGWGSWEQYF
TRBJ1-5,TRBV10-3,few,.,TGTGCCATCAGCCCCACCGACGGGAATCAGCCCCAGCATTTT,CAISPTDGNQPQHF
TRBJ2-1,TRBV12-3/TRBV12-4,few,TRBD2,TGTGCCAGCAGTCCACGACTAGCGGGAGGGCCGGATGAGCAGTTCTTC,CASSPRLAGGPDEQFF
TRBJ2-7,TRBV4-2,few,.,TGTGCCAGCAGCCAAGCGGGACTATACAGGGGTAAAGCCTACGAGCAGTACTTC,CASSQAGLYRGKAYEQYF
TRBJ2-3,TRBV20-1,few,TRBD2,TGCAGTGCTAGTGGGCGGGGGGCATCAGATACGCAGTATTTT,CSASGRGASDTQYF
TRBJ1-4,TRBV6-5,once,.,TGTGCCAGCAGATTACTCGCGACTAATGAAAAACTGTTTTTT,CASRLLATNEKLFF
TRBJ1-1,TRBV3-1,many,.,TGTGCCAGCAGCCAAGTTGGGAACACTGAAGCTTTCTTT,CASSQVGNTEAFF
TRBJ1-5,TRBV6-5,.,.,TGTGCCAGCAGTTACACTCAGGGGCCCCATCAGCCCCAGCATTTT,CASSYTQGPHQPQHF
TRBJ1-1,TRBV9,.,.,TGTGCCAGCAGCGTAGTGGGAGGGCAAAACACTGAAGCTTTCTTT,CASSVVGGQNTEAFF
TRBJ2-1,TRBV5-4,.,TRBD1,TGTGCTAGCAGCCCAGGGGACAGGGGGCCGTACAATGAGCAGTTCTTC,CASSPGDRGPYNEQFF
TRBJ1-1,TRBV9,.,.,TGTGCCAGCAGCGGGCGGGAGGGTGCAGCTTTCTTT,CASSGREGAAFF
TRBJ2-4,TRBV20-1,.,TRBD1,TGCAGTGCTAGAGATTCAACGGGGGACAGGAACATTCAGTACTTC,CSARDSTGDRNIQYF
TRBJ2-1,TRBV4-3,.,.,TGCGCCAGCAGCCAGGCTCCCCTATACAATGAGCAGTTCTTC,CASSQAPLYNEQFF
TRBJ2-1,TRBV7-7,.,.,TGTGCCAGCAGCCCAGCAGGGGCCTCGTTCGATGAGCAGTTCTTC,CASSPAGASFDEQFF
TRBJ2-7,TRBV5-5,.,TRBD2,TGTGTCAGCTGGCGGGGGGATCACTACGAGCAGTACTTC,CVSWRGDHYEQYF
TRBJ2-3,TRBV20-1,.,TRBD2,TGCAGTGCTGAGAGCGGGGGGCCCACAGATACGCAGTATTTT,CSAESGGPTDTQYF
TRBJ2-3,TRBV7-2,.,.,TGTGCCAGCAGCATTAGCACAGATACGCAGTATTTT,CASSISTDTQYF
TRBJ2-1,TRBV6-5,.,TRBD1,TGTGCCAGCAGTTATGGGACAGTCGTCAATGAGCAGTTCTTC,CASSYGTVVNEQFF
TRBJ2-5,TRBV7-2,.,.,TGTGCCAGCAGCCCCCCCGGGGTGGAGACCCAGTACTTC,CASSPPGVETQYF
TRBJ2-7,TRBV7-6,.,.,TGTGCCAGCAGCCGCTGGGGGGACTACGAGCAGTACTTC,CASSRWGDYEQYF
TRBJ2-7,TRBV28,.,.,TGTGCCAGCTTAACTCCGGGGCTCGAGCAGTACTTC,CASLTPGLEQYF
TRBJ2-5,TRBV5-1,.,.,TGCGCCAGCAGCTTGGAACGTAGCGCAGAGACCCAGTACTTC,CASSLERSAETQYF